Following are 18 T cell receptor beta chains from one sample sequenced in a study of cytomegalovirus exposure and HLA in healthy donors. 60 Vbeta and 13 Jbeta primers were used in PCR. The assay was immunoSEQ multiplex PCR, and TCRdb's table has in-frame clones only and misses some. The sample lists 110,000 to 150,000 clones, around 85% occurring once. The sequenced sample consisted of PBMCs. Receptor source: a female donor in good health and CMV-seronegative.

This clone has a handful of counts. This chain uses TRBV6-1 with TRBJ2-6, with TRBD1 matching over 8 bases. This CDR3 comprises 14 residues. With 7 bases clipped from V and 3 bases from J, the junction kept 2 bases outside the gene matches. From germline, CDR1 is MNHNS and CDR2 SASEGT. The CDR3 bases are TGTGCCAGCAACAGGGGGAGTGGGGCCAACGTCCTGACTTTC. Its protein product is CASNRGSGANVLTF.

The V and J genes are TRBV28 and TRBJ1-1; D gene uncertain. The germline gives CDR1 MDHEN, CDR2 SYDVKM. Trimming left V 5 bases short and J 1 base short, with 14 bases between. This CDR3 has 15 amino acids. This CDR3 reads CASSLTWGGNTEAFF. Here the CDR3 DNA reads TGTGCCAGCAGTCTAACATGGGGAGGGAACACTGAAGCTTTCTTT. Based on the CDR3 plus reference TRBV28 and TRBJ1-1, the full variable domain is DVKVTQSSRYLVKRTGEKVFLECVQDMDHENMFWYRQDPGLGLRLIYFSYDVKMKEKGDIPEGYSVSREKKERFSLILESASTNQTSMYLCASSLTWGGNTEAFFGQGTRLTVV.

This clone was counted a few times. The rearrangement uses TRBV19 and TRBJ1-4, with D hard to call. V was shortened by 3 bases and J by 7 bases, with 9 bases between the two germline ends. CDR1 is LNHDA, CDR2 SQIVND, per germline (reference sequence). The CDR3 consists of 13 residues. In DNA form, the CDR3 reads TGTGCCAGTAGTATCCTCGGGAGTGAAAAACTGTTTTTT. Amino acids: CASSILGSEKLFF.

This sequence joins TRBV19 and TRBJ1-5, with D possibly matching TRBD1 (6 bases). The CDR3 totals 16 residues. Germline lookup yields CDR1 LNHDA and CDR2 SQIVND (reference sequence). Between the trimmed V and J ends, which lost 5 bases and 4 bases, there was a span of 18 bases. The CDR3 DNA is TGTGCCAGTAGTCTGCCTAGGGGGGGAAGGAATCAGCCCCAGCATTTT. This gives the protein CASSLPRGGRNQPQHF.

This clone was seen more than once but under ten times. The genes are TRBV29-1 and TRBJ1-1, with a possible D match to TRBD1 (5 bases). Germline V gives CDR1 SQVTM, CDR2 ANQGSEA. Between the trimmed V and J ends, which lost 4 bases and 1 base, there was a span of 10 bases. The CDR3 has 13 residues. Here the CDR3 DNA reads TGCAGCGTTGCGAGACAGCCGAACACTGAAGCTTTCTTT. This gives the protein CSVARQPNTEAFF.

The rearrangement joins TRBV28 to TRBJ2-7; the match to TRBD1 covers 8 bases. V was pared by 5 bases and J by 2 bases, with 11 bases of the junction left unmatched. From germline, CDR1 is MDHEN and CDR2 SYDVKM. The CDR3 runs to 16 residues. Here the CDR3 DNA reads TGTGCCAGCAGTATACGGACAGGGTTAAGAGCCTACGAGCAGTACTTC. Its protein product is CASSIRTGLRAYEQYF.

The rearrangement joins TRBV6-1 to TRBJ2-7; a possible D gene is TRBD2 (6 bases). Trimming stripped 2 bases from V and 7 bases from J, with 15 bases between. The CDR3 spans 14 residues. CDR1 MNHNS and CDR2 SASEGT come from the germline V gene. The CDR3 region has the DNA TGTGCCAGCAGTGAACTAGCGACCCTAGGGGAGCAGTACTTC. This sequence encodes CASSELATLGEQYF.

The CDR3: CASSLGQGARGANVLTF. The CDR3 nucleotides read TGCGCCAGCAGCTTGGGACAGGGGGCGCGAGGGGCCAACGTCCTGACTTTC. This rearrangement joins TRBV5-1 to TRBJ2-6, with 10 bases lining up with TRBD1. Trimming took 0 bases from V and 4 from J; bases not matched to a gene: 4. The CDR3 covers 17 residues. Germline CDR1 SGHRS, CDR2 YFSETQ.

V and J are TRBV6-5 and TRBJ2-1, with 7 bases identical to TRBD2. CDR3 length equals 13 residues. With V trimmed by 5 bases and J by 9 bases, 7 bases remained unmatched. Germline assignment: CDR1 MNHEY and CDR2 SVGAGI. The CDR3 is CASSGRAGIEQFF. The CDR3 DNA reads TGTGCCAGCAGTGGGAGGGCAGGAATTGAGCAGTTCTTC.

The chain employs TRBV7-6 and TRBJ2-1, with no clear D. CDR1 and CDR2 from the germline V gene are SGHVS and FNYEAQ. The CDR3 sequence is 13 residues long. V was cut by 6 bases and J by 3 bases, with 9 bases left in between. This chain's CDR3 is CASSYDFYNEQFF. The DNA of the CDR3 is TGTGCCAGCAGTTATGACTTCTACAATGAGCAGTTCTTC.

The V and J genes are TRBV7-6 and TRBJ2-7, with D possibly matching TRBD1 (6 bases). The CDR3 has 13 amino acids. In germline, CDR1 is SGHVS, CDR2 FNYEAQ. The V end lost 1 base, the J end lost 5 bases, and 9 bases lay between the germline ends. The CDR3 coding sequence is TGTGCCAGCAGCTTAGATAGGGGGAACGAGCAGTACTTC. Translating gives CASSLDRGNEQYF.

V and J are TRBV28 and TRBJ2-4; 7 bases agree with TRBD1. CDR1 is MDHEN and CDR2 is SYDVKM in the germline V gene. Trimming at V came to 2 bases and at J to 1 base, leaving 14 bases not matched to a gene. The CDR3 runs 19 residues. The CDR3: CASSLADRVRKVAKNIQYF. The CDR3, as DNA: TGTGCCAGCAGTTTAGCTGACAGGGTCCGCAAGGTTGCCAAAAACATTCAGTACTTC.

V gene TRBV30 combines with J gene TRBJ2-6; D is undetermined. The CDR3 is 15 amino acids. Germline V gene data show CDR1 as GTSNPN and CDR2 as SVGIG (reference sequence). V lost 0 bases and J lost 0, with 6 bases in between. The CDR3 protein is CAWSVPSSGANVLTF. In nucleotides, the CDR3 is TGTGCCTGGAGTGTACCGAGCTCTGGGGCCAACGTCCTGACTTTC.

The chain recombines TRBV5-8 with TRBJ2-5; weak D call: TRBD1 (5 bases). The CDR3 covers 13 residues. Germline CDR1 reads SGHTS; CDR2 reads YDEGEE. V gave up 1 base and J gave up 5 bases, with 9 bases separating them. The CDR3 DNA is TGTGCCAGCAGCTTGCAGGGCCGGGAGACCCAGTACTTC. Its translation is CASSLQGRETQYF.

The chain links TRBV18 to TRBJ2-6; D unclear. Germline CDR1 and CDR2: KGHSH and LQKENI. The CDR3 extends over 18 amino acids. Between the trimmed V and J ends, which lost 3 bases and 1 base, there was a span of 16 bases. The CDR3 region has the DNA TGTGCCAGCTCACCGGAGCTGGGTCCCATGTCTGGGGCCAACGTCCTGACTTTC. This sequence encodes CASSPELGPMSGANVLTF.

The chain carries TRBV6-6 and TRBJ1-5; D unresolved. The V end was cut by 4 bases, the J end by 0 bases, with 7 bases between. The CDR3 extends over 14 amino acids. The germline V gene has CDR1 MNHNY and CDR2 SVGAGI (reference sequence). Here the CDR3 reads CASSSTYSNQPQHF. CDR3 DNA sequence: TGTGCCAGCAGTTCCACTTATAGCAATCAGCCCCAGCATTTT.

In its sample, this clone was seen a few times. This CDR3 is CASSLRTDSNQPQHF. The CDR3 DNA is TGTGCCAGCAGCCTTAGGACAGATAGCAATCAGCCCCAGCATTTT. The chain has TRBV28 and TRBJ1-5; weak D call: TRBD1 (6 bases). Looked up from germline, CDR1 is MDHEN and CDR2 is SYDVKM. Trimming stripped 6 bases from V and 0 bases from J, with 12 bases between. There are 15 residues in the CDR3.

J is TRBJ1-4 and V is TRBV6-5; D gene unclear. The ends were cut back, 9 bases at V and 4 bases at J, with 15 bases in the middle. This CDR3 contains 14 residues. Germline lookup yields CDR1 MNHEY and CDR2 SVGAGI. Here the CDR3 reads CASRTSEDNEKLFF. The DNA for the CDR3 is TGTGCCAGTAGAACGTCGGAGGATAATGAAAAACTGTTTTTT.